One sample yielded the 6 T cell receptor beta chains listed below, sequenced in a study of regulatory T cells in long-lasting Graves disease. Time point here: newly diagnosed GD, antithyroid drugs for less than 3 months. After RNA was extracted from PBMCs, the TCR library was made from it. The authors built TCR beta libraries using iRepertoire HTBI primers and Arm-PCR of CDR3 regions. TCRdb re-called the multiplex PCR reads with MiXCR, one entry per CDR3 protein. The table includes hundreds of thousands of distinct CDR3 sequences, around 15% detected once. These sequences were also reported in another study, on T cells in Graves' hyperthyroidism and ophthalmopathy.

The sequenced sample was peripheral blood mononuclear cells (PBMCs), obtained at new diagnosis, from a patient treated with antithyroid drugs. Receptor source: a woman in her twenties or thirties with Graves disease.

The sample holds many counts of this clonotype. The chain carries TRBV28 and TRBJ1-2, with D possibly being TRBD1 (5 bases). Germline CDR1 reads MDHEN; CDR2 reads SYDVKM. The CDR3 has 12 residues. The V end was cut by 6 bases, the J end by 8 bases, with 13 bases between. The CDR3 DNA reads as TGTGCCAGCAGCCCGGGGCCGAGGGGCTACACCTTC. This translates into CASSPGPRGYTF.

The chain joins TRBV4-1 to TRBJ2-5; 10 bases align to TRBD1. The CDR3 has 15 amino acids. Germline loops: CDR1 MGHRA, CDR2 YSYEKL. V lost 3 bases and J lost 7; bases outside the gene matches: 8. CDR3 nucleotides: TGCGCCAGCAGCCAGTCCGGGACAGGGGTTGCGACCCAGTACTTC. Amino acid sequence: CASSQSGTGVATQYF.

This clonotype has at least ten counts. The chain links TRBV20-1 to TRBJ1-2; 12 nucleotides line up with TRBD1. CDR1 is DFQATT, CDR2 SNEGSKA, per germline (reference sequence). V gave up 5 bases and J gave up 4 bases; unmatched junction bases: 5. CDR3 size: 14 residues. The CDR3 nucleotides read TGCAGTGCTCGGGACAGGGGGCAGGTCTATGGCTACACCTTC. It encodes CSARDRGQVYGYTF.

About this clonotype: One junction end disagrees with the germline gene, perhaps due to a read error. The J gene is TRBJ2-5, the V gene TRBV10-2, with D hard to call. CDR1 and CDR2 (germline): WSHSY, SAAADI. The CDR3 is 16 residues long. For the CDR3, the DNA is TGTGCCAGCAGTTACCCGAGGAATAGTAGGGCGGAGACCCAGTACTTC. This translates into CASSYPRNSRAETQYF.

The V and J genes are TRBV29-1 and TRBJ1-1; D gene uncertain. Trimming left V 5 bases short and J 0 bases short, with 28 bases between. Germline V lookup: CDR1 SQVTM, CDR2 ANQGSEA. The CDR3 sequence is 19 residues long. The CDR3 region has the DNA TGCAGCGTTATTTCTCCCTCGGCCAGACACGGTTCGATGAACACTGAAGCTTTCTTT. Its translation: CSVISPSARHGSMNTEAFF.

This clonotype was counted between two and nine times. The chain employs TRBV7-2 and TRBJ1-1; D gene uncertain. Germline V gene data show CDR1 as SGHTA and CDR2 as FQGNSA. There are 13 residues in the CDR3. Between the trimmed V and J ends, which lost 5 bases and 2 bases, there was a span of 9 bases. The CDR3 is CASSILINTEAFF. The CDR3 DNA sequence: TGTGCCAGCAGCATTCTTATTAACACTGAAGCTTTCTTT.